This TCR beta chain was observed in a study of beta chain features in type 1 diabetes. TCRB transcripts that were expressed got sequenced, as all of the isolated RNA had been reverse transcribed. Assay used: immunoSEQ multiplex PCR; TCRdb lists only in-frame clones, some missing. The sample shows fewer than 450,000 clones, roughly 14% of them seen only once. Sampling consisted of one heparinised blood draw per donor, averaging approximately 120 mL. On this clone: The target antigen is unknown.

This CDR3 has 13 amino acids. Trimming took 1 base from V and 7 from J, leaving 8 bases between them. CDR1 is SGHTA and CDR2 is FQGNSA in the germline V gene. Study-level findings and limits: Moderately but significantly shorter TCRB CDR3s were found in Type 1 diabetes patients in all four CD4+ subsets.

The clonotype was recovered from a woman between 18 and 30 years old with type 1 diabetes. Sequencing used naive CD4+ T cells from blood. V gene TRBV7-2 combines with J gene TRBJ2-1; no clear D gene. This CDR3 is CASSLDYTNEQFF. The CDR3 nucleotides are TGTGCCAGCAGCTTAGACTACACAAATGAGCAGTTCTTC.